Listed below are T cell receptor beta chains from one sample, sequenced in a study of cytomegalovirus exposure and HLA in healthy donors. Using immunoSEQ multiplex PCR, the repertoire was profiled, and TCRdb retains in-frame clones only, with some absent. The sample lists under 200,000 clones; more than 9.5% were seen once. Sequencing was performed on PBMCs. These receptors all come from a man between 45 and 60 years old in good health and CMV-seropositive. Each CDR3 is given with its conserved first and last residue. Fields, in order: D gene, V gene, J gene, clone size, CDR3 DNA, CDR3 protein. A D gene is named only where the DNA matches it firmly. Not all rows give a size; the values are once, few, many and, for expanded clones, a class.

d_call: TRBD1; v_call: TRBV19; j_call: TRBJ1-2; clone_size: NA; cdr3_nt: TGTGCCAGTAGAATGGACAGGGCCCTCTATGGCTACACCTTC; cdr3_aa: CASRMDRALYGYTF
d_call: TRBD1; v_call: TRBV13; j_call: TRBJ1-3; clone_size: NA; cdr3_nt: TGTGCCACCCCGGGACAGGGGATACTCTCTGGAAACACCATATATTTT; cdr3_aa: CATPGQGILSGNTIYF
d_call: TRBD2; v_call: TRBV5-6; j_call: TRBJ2-3; clone_size: NA; cdr3_nt: TGTGCCAGCAGCTCTCCACTTTCTAAGCGGGGGGGCACAGATACGCAGTATTTT; cdr3_aa: CASSSPLSKRGGTDTQYF
d_call: NA; v_call: TRBV9; j_call: TRBJ1-2; clone_size: few; cdr3_nt: TGTGCCAGCAGCGTAGATGCGTCGCGGGCCCGGGGCTATGGCTACACCTTC; cdr3_aa: CASSVDASRARGYGYTF
d_call: NA; v_call: TRBV19; j_call: TRBJ1-2; clone_size: few; cdr3_nt: TGTGCCAGTAGTATGGGCCAAGTGCCTGGCTACACCTTC; cdr3_aa: CASSMGQVPGYTF
d_call: TRBD1; v_call: TRBV30; j_call: TRBJ1-5; clone_size: few; cdr3_nt: TGTGCCTGGAGTAGGAAAGGGCAGGGGGCAAGCAATCAGCCCCAGCATTTT; cdr3_aa: CAWSRKGQGASNQPQHF
d_call: TRBD1; v_call: TRBV2; j_call: TRBJ2-7; clone_size: NA; cdr3_nt: TGTGCCAGCAGTGAAGGCTGGACAGGGAAAACCTACGAGCAGTACTTC; cdr3_aa: CASSEGWTGKTYEQYF
d_call: NA; v_call: TRBV11-3; j_call: TRBJ1-2; clone_size: few; cdr3_nt: TGTGCCAGCAGCTTAGGGCCGAACTATGGCTACACCTTC; cdr3_aa: CASSLGPNYGYTF
d_call: TRBD1; v_call: TRBV5-6; j_call: TRBJ2-3; clone_size: few; cdr3_nt: TGTGCCAGCAGCTTATCAGGGGGCTTCTCCACAGATACGCAGTATTTT; cdr3_aa: CASSLSGGFSTDTQYF
d_call: NA; v_call: TRBV10-3; j_call: TRBJ1-4; clone_size: few; cdr3_nt: TGTGCCATCAGTGAGTCGTTGACACGGAGGGATACGGAAAAACTGTTTTTT; cdr3_aa: CAISESLTRRDTEKLFF
d_call: TRBD1; v_call: TRBV6-1; j_call: TRBJ1-2; clone_size: few; cdr3_nt: TGTGCCAGCAGCCTTAGGACAGGAAAGTTTGATGGCTACACCTTC; cdr3_aa: CASSLRTGKFDGYTF
d_call: TRBD1; v_call: TRBV4-2; j_call: TRBJ1-2; clone_size: few; cdr3_nt: TGTGCCAGCAGTCAGGACAGGGAACCTAACTATGGCTACACCTTC; cdr3_aa: CASSQDREPNYGYTF
d_call: NA; v_call: TRBV28; j_call: TRBJ1-5; clone_size: few; cdr3_nt: TGTGCCAGCAGTTTTGCAGGGAAGGGGGATCAGCCCCAGCATTTT; cdr3_aa: CASSFAGKGDQPQHF
d_call: NA; v_call: TRBV18; j_call: TRBJ1-2; clone_size: NA; cdr3_nt: TGTGCCAGCTCACCAGAGCTATCCTATGGCTACACCTTC; cdr3_aa: CASSPELSYGYTF
d_call: TRBD1; v_call: TRBV6-1; j_call: TRBJ2-3; clone_size: few; cdr3_nt: TGTGCCAGCCAAAAAGCGGGACAGGGGACAGATACGCAGTATTTT; cdr3_aa: CASQKAGQGTDTQYF
d_call: NA; v_call: TRBV10-3; j_call: TRBJ2-5; clone_size: NA; cdr3_nt: TGTGCCATCAATCAGGGAGGAGAGACCCAGTACTTC; cdr3_aa: CAINQGGETQYF
d_call: NA; v_call: TRBV7-9; j_call: TRBJ1-2; clone_size: few; cdr3_nt: TGTGCCAGCAGCTTATCGGTCGAGCTGTTAGCTAACTATGGCTACACCTTC; cdr3_aa: CASSLSVELLANYGYTF